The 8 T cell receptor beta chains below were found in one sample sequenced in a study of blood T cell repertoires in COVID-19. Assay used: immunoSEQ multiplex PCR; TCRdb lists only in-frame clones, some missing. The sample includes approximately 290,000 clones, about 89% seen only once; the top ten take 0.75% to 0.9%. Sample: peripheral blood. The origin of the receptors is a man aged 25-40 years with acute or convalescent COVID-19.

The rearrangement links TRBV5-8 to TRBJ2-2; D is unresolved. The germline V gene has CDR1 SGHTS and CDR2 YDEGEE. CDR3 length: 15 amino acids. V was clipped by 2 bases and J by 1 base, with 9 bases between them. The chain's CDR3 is CASSFFQLNTGELFF. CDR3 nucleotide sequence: TGTGCCAGCAGCTTCTTTCAGTTGAACACCGGGGAGCTGTTTTTT. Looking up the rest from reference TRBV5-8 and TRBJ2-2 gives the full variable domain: EAGVTQSPTHLIKTRGQQATLRCSPISGHTSVYWYQQALGLGLQFLLWYDEGEERNRGNFPPRFSGRQFPNYSSELNVNALELEDSALYLCASSFFQLNTGELFFGEGSRLTVL.

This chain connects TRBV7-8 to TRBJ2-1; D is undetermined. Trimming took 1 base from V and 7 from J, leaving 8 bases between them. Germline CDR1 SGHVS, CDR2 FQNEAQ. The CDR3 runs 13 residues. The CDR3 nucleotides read TGTGCCAGCAGCTTAGGGCCAGAAAATGAGCAGTTCTTC. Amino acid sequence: CASSLGPENEQFF.

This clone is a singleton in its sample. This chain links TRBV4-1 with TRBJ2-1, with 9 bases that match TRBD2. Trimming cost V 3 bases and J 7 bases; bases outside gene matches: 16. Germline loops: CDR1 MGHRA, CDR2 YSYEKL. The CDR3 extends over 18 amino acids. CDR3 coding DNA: TGCGCCAGCAGCCATCATCCCACGCGGCGGGGGGGCCTGAATGAGCAGTTCTTC. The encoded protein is CASSHHPTRRGGLNEQFF.

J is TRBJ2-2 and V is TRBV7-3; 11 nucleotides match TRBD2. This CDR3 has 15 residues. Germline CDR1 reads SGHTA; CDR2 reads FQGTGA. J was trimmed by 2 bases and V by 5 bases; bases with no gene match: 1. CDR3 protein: CASSRLAGNTGELFF. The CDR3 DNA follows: TGTGCCAGCAGCCGACTAGCGGGAAACACCGGGGAGCTGTTTTTT.

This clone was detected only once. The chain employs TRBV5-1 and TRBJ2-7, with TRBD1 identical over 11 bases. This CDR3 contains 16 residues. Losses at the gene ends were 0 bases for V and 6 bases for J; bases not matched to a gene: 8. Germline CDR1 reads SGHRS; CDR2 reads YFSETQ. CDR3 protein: CASSLGFGTGGGEQYF. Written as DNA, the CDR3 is TGCGCCAGCAGCTTGGGTTTTGGGACAGGGGGAGGCGAGCAGTACTTC.

CDR3 region: CASSPAGGNNEQFF. In nucleotides, the CDR3 is TGTGCCAGCAGCCCGGCGGGAGGAAACAATGAGCAGTTCTTC. The V and J genes are TRBV5-6 and TRBJ2-1, with 8 bases lining up with TRBD2. CDR3 length equals 14 residues. V gave up 4 bases and J gave up 5 bases; unmatched junction bases: 5. Germline V gene lookup returns CDR1 SGHDT and CDR2 YYEEEE.

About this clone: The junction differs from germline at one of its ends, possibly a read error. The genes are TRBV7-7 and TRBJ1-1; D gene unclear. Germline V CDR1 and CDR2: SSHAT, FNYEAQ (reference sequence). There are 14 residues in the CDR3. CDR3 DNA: TGTGCTAGCAGCCCAACCAACAAGAACACTGAAGCTTTCTTT. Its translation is CASSPTNKNTEAFF.

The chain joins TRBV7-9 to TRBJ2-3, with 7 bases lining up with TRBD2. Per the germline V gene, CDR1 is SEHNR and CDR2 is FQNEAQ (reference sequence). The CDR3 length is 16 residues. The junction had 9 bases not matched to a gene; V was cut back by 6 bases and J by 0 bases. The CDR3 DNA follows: TGTGCCAGCAGGCCCGGGACTACGAAAAGCACAGATACGCAGTATTTT. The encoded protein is CASRPGTTKSTDTQYF. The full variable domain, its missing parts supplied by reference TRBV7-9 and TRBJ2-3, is DTGVSQNPRHKITKRGQNVTFRCDPISEHNRLYWYRQTLGQGPEFLTYFQNEAQLEKSRLLSDRFSAERPKGSFSTLEIQRTEQGDSAMYLCASRPGTTKSTDTQYFGPGTRLTVL.